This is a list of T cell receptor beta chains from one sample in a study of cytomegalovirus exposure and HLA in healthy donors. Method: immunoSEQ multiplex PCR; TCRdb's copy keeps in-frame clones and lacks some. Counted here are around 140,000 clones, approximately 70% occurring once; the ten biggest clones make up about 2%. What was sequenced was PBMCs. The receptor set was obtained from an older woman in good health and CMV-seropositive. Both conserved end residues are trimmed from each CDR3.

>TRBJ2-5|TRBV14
ASSQGARETQY
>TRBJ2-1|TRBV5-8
ASSLPSGSSYNEQF
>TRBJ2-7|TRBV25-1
ASSDPGTGPYEQY
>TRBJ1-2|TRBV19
ASSIDRGVYGYT
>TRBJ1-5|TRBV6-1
ASVQGVGGNQPQH
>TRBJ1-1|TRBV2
ASKGDSEAF
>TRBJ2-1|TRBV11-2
ASSLETGIYNEQF
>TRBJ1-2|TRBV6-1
ASSAGGAYDYGYT
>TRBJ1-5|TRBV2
ASSGGRGYNQPQH
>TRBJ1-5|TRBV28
ASQPQGHQPQH